These 17 T cell receptor beta chains were sequenced from one sample in a study of blood T cell repertoires in COVID-19. Clones were read by immunoSEQ multiplex PCR, and TCRdb kept only the in-frame ones, dropping some. Among approximately 300,000 clones listed, around 87% were seen once. The sequenced material came from PBMCs or T cells enriched from blood (not recorded which). Source of these receptors: a woman aged 18-29 years with acute COVID-19.

This rearrangement joins TRBV2 to TRBJ2-1; D perhaps matches TRBD1 (6 bases). Germline V CDR1 and CDR2: SNHLY, FYNNEI. The CDR3 is made up of 12 amino acids. Trimming removed 1 base at V and 15 bases at J, with 13 bases between. For the CDR3, the DNA is TGTGCCAGCAGTGAAGGGGACATTAGGCGGTTCTTC. It translates to CASSEGDIRRFF.

This sequence joins TRBV28 and TRBJ2-7; D is ambiguous. Per the germline V gene, CDR1 is MDHEN and CDR2 is SYDVKM. The CDR3 has 13 amino acids. The V end was cut by 11 bases, the J end by 0 bases, with 14 bases between. The CDR3 loop reads CAAEAVSSYEQYF. Written as DNA, the CDR3 is TGTGCCGCCGAGGCGGTTAGCTCCTACGAGCAGTACTTC.

The chain recombines TRBV3-1 (or the pseudogene TRBV3-2) with TRBJ2-1, with a possible D match to TRBD2 (6 bases). CDR3 size: 16 residues. The V gene lost 3 bases and the J gene lost 5 bases, with 17 bases spanning the gap. Germline assignment: CDR1 LGHDT and CDR2 YNNKEL (reference sequence). CDR3 amino acids: CASSHVDWAGNNEQFF. The CDR3 bases are TGTGCCAGCAGCCACGTGGACTGGGCGGGAAACAATGAGCAGTTCTTC.

The rearrangement joins TRBV11-3 to TRBJ2-2; D not resolved. The germline V gene has CDR1 SGHNT and CDR2 YENEEA. Trimming took off 3 bases at V and 5 bases at J, with 4 bases between the two ends. There are 12 residues in the CDR3. The CDR3 region has the DNA TGTGCCAGCAGCTTGCGGACCGGGGAGCTGTTTTTT. This encodes CASSLRTGELFF.

The rearrangement links TRBV5-1 to TRBJ2-7; 9 nucleotides match TRBD1. CDR1 and CDR2 (germline): SGHRS, YFSETQ. The CDR3 runs 17 residues. The trim removed 3 bases at V and 1 base at J, leaving 11 bases unmatched. The CDR3 DNA follows: TGCGCCAGCAGCTGGGGCCTAACAGGGGGCGCATCCTACGAGCAGTACTTC. Its translation: CASSWGLTGGASYEQYF.

This chain uses TRBV27 with TRBJ1-1; 7 bases agree with TRBD1. Germline V gene sequence: CDR1 MNHEY, CDR2 SMNVEV (reference sequence). The CDR3 extends over 15 amino acids. V lost 6 bases, J lost 0 bases, and 7 bases stayed unmatched. The CDR3 protein is CASRRQGTMNTEAFF. DNA of the CDR3: TGTGCCAGCAGAAGACAGGGCACCATGAACACTGAAGCTTTCTTT.

CDR3 sequence: CASSPGIAAREQYF. The CDR3, as DNA: TGTGCCAGCAGCCCCGGGATAGCGGCAAGGGAGCAGTACTTC. The rearrangement joins TRBV3-1 (or the pseudogene TRBV3-2) to TRBJ2-7, with D maybe TRBD2 (6 bases). The germline V and J ends were trimmed by 4 bases and 7 bases, with 17 bases remaining between them. The CDR3 has 14 amino acids. Germline values: CDR1 LGHDT, CDR2 YNNKEL (reference sequence).

The chain combines TRBV7-9 with TRBJ2-3; 9 bases match TRBD1. Germline assignment: CDR1 SEHNR and CDR2 FQNEAQ (reference sequence). This CDR3 contains 16 residues. The ends lost 5 bases at V and 2 bases at J; junction bases unmatched: 8. The CDR3 region is CASSTRTGADTDTQYF. The CDR3 DNA is TGTGCCAGCAGCACCCGGACAGGGGCCGACACAGATACGCAGTATTTT. Complete variable domain (other parts from reference TRBV7-9 and TRBJ2-3): DTGVSQNPRHKITKRGQNVTFRCDPISEHNRLYWYRQTLGQGPEFLTYFQNEAQLEKSRLLSDRFSAERPKGSFSTLEIQRTEQGDSAMYLCASSTRTGADTDTQYFGPGTRLTVL.

V and J are TRBV7-9 and TRBJ1-4, with D possibly matching TRBD1 (6 bases). Germline assignment: CDR1 SEHNR and CDR2 FQNEAQ (reference sequence). This CDR3 spans 16 amino acids. The V and J ends lost 0 bases and 7 bases respectively, with 15 bases between them. The CDR3 coding sequence is TGTGCCAGCAGCTTAGCTCGCGGGGGCGGGAGTGAAAAACTGTTTTTT. It encodes CASSLARGGGSEKLFF.

The chain couples TRBV7-8 to TRBJ1-1; 9 bases map to TRBD1. Germline loops: CDR1 SGHVS, CDR2 FQNEAQ. The length of the CDR3 is 15 residues. V dropped 3 bases and J dropped 4; count of bases not matched to a gene: 6. The CDR3 loop reads CASSFGTGRITEAFF. Written as DNA, the CDR3 is TGTGCCAGCAGCTTCGGGACAGGGAGAATCACTGAAGCTTTCTTT.

The V and J genes are TRBV27 and TRBJ2-1; D call uncertain. V lost 5 bases and J 7 bases, leaving 15 bases between the germline ends. This CDR3 comprises 14 residues. Per the germline V gene, CDR1 is MNHEY and CDR2 is SMNVEV (reference sequence). Written as DNA, the CDR3 is TGTGCCAGCAGTCGTGATATCACTTCTAATGAGCAGTTCTTC. This codes for CASSRDITSNEQFF.

About this clone: The junction does not match germline at one end; this may be a read error. This sequence joins TRBV6-5 and TRBJ2-7, with D maybe TRBD2 (5 bases). CDR1 MNHEY and CDR2 SVGAGI come from the germline V gene. CDR3 size: 15 residues. CDR3 DNA: TGTGCCAGCAGTTTACGTCTAGGGCGGTCCTTCTCGCGGGTTTTC. This encodes CASSLRLGRSFSRVF.

The chain links TRBV28 to TRBJ2-7; 13 positions match TRBD2. V trimming: 4 bases; J trimming: 1 base; junction bases outside the gene matches: 10. CDR3 length: 18 amino acids. The germline V gene encodes CDR1 MDHEN and CDR2 SYDVKM. The CDR3 DNA reads TGTGCCAGCAGTTACGGGACTAGCGGGACGGGTAAGTCCTACGAGCAGTACTTC. Its protein product is CASSYGTSGTGKSYEQYF.

V usage is TRBV5-1 and J usage is TRBJ2-4; TRBD2 matches 9 bases. Germline V gene data show CDR1 as SGHRS and CDR2 as YFSETQ. J was trimmed by 10 bases and V by 4 bases; bases with no gene match: 6. The CDR3 spans 13 residues. The CDR3 loop reads CASSMTSGAIQYF. CDR3 DNA: TGCGCCAGCAGCATGACTAGCGGAGCAATTCAGTACTTC.

The chain is built from TRBV2 and TRBJ1-4, with 9 bases lining up with TRBD1. Trimming cost V 4 bases and J 7 bases; bases outside gene matches: 7. The CDR3 sequence is 15 residues long. CDR1 and CDR2 from the germline V gene are SNHLY and FYNNEI. The CDR3 region is CASSVGQGTGEKLFF. In nucleotides, the CDR3 is TGTGCCAGCAGTGTGGGACAGGGTACGGGTGAAAAACTGTTTTTT.

The chain combines TRBV19 with TRBJ2-1, with 9 bases matching TRBD2. Trimming cost V 4 bases and J 7 bases; bases outside gene matches: 8. The germline V gene has CDR1 LNHDA and CDR2 SQIVND (reference sequence). The CDR3 is 15 amino acids. The CDR3 is CASSTLAGVGNEQFF. CDR3 DNA: TGTGCCAGTAGTACGTTAGCGGGAGTTGGAAATGAGCAGTTCTTC.

The rearrangement uses TRBV5-6 and TRBJ2-4; 7 positions match TRBD1. V was pared by 2 bases and J by 0 bases, with 5 bases of the junction left unmatched. This CDR3 region has 16 residues. The germline CDR1 and CDR2 sequences are SGHDT and YYEEEE. CDR3 sequence reads: CASSFSGTAAKNIQYF. The CDR3 DNA reads as TGTGCCAGCAGCTTCTCCGGGACAGCAGCCAAAAACATTCAGTACTTC.